This is a list of T cell receptor beta chains from one sample in a study of T-cell memory formation after mild COVID-19. TCRdb re-called the 5' RACE reads through MiXCR, storing one row per CDR3 protein. The sample shows about 110,000 distinct CDR3 sequences, under 15% of them seen only once. The sequenced sample consisted of PBMCs or a T cell subset sorted from them (not recorded which). These receptors were collected from an adult woman who had mild COVID-19 (a few samples of this study predate the infection). Cell type and time point are not known. Both conserved end residues are part of each CDR3. D genes are given only for firm matches. Clone size is not always given. Where it is, it says once, few, many or a class for expanded clones.

v_call	clone_size	j_call	d_call	cdr3_length	cdr3_nt	cdr3_aa
TRBV4-3	few	TRBJ2-7	TRBD2	17	TGCGCCAGCAGCCAAGATTTCGTTGGGACTAGCGGGACCTGGCAGTACTTC	CASSQDFVGTSGTWQYF
TRBV12-3/TRBV12-4	few	TRBJ1-1	-	14	TGTGCCAGCAGTTTCGGGGGCTCGGACACTGAAGCTTTCTTT	CASSFGGSDTEAFF
TRBV20-1	-	TRBJ2-1	TRBD2	14	TGCAGTGCTAGAGGGTTTACTAGCGACAATGAGCAGTTCTTC	CSARGFTSDNEQFF
TRBV7-9	few	TRBJ2-7	TRBD1	13	TGTGCCAGCAAGGGGGACAGGGGGCTCGAGCAGTACTTC	CASKGDRGLEQYF
TRBV13	once	TRBJ1-2	-	15	TGTGCCAGCAGCTTAGGGCTCCGGGCGCGCTATGGCTACAACTTC	CASSLGLRARYGYNF
TRBV29-1	-	TRBJ1-2	-	11	TGCAGCGGGAGGGATACGGAAGGCTACACCTTC	CSGRDTEGYTF
TRBV20-1	few	TRBJ2-4	-	14	TGCAGTGCTCTGGGCAGACTAGCCAAAAACATTCAGTACTTC	CSALGRLAKNIQYF
TRBV12-3/TRBV12-4	-	TRBJ2-1	-	11	TGTGCCAGCAGTCAGGTCGGGGAATGGTTCTTC	CASSQVGEWFF
TRBV29-1	-	TRBJ2-1	TRBD2	14	TGCAGCGTCGTGGGACTTCGGGAGGGCAATGAGCAGTTCTTC	CSVVGLREGNEQFF
TRBV5-1	few	TRBJ2-1	TRBD2	13	TGCGCCAGCTTGGCTAGCGGGGGTAATGAGCAGTTCTTC	CASLASGGNEQFF
TRBV29-1	few	TRBJ2-3	-	13	TGCAGCGCCGAGATCAGAGCATCAGATACGCAGTATTTT	CSAEIRASDTQYF
TRBV12-3/TRBV12-4	-	TRBJ2-3	-	15	TGTGCCAGCAGTGGCCTAAGGCAGGGCACAGATACGCAGTATTTT	CASSGLRQGTDTQYF
TRBV7-8	few	TRBJ1-6	-	16	TGTGCCAGCAGCTTTGCAGGGAATATTAAGAATTCACCCCTCCACTTT	CASSFAGNIKNSPLHF
TRBV7-9	-	TRBJ2-7	-	16	TGTGCCAGCAGCTTTTTCGGGGGGCCTGGCTCCTACGAGCAGTACTTC	CASSFFGGPGSYEQYF
TRBV9	few	TRBJ1-6	-	12	TGTGCCAGCAGCGTCGGGGGTTCACCCCTCCACTTT	CASSVGGSPLHF
TRBV20-1	many	TRBJ2-7	-	16	TGCAGTGCTAGAGGCCCGACGGAGGTGGGGCTCCACGAGCAGTACTTC	CSARGPTEVGLHEQYF
TRBV4-1	-	TRBJ2-5	-	15	TGCGCCAGCAGCTCCTTAGAGGGCAGCTCAGAGACCCAGTACTTC	CASSSLEGSSETQYF
TRBV29-1	few	TRBJ1-2	TRBD1	14	TGCAGCGGGGGACCGGGACAGGGGATAAATGGCTACACCTTC	CSGGPGQGINGYTF
TRBV4-1	-	TRBJ2-3	-	15	TGCGCCAGCAGCCAAGACAGGGGTAGCACAGATACGCAGTATTTT	CASSQDRGSTDTQYF
TRBV15	few	TRBJ2-1	-	16	TGTGCCACCAGCAGAGTTCGGACCCACCCGGGGAATGAGCAGTTCTTC	CATSRVRTHPGNEQFF
TRBV29-1	-	TRBJ2-1	TRBD2	16	TGCAGCGTTGCGGGAGAGACTAGCGAGTCCTACAATGAGCAGTTCTTC	CSVAGETSESYNEQFF
TRBV7-9	-	TRBJ1-1	-	14	TGTGCCAGCAGCCTCTGGGACGAAAACACTGAAGCTTTCTTT	CASSLWDENTEAFF
TRBV7-2	few	TRBJ1-1	-	11	TGTGCCAGCAGCTTAGCGGCCGAAGCTTTCTTT	CASSLAAEAFF
TRBV7-6	few	TRBJ2-2	TRBD1	15	TGTGCCAGCAGCTTGGGGACAGATCCTTCCGGGGAGCTGTTTTTT	CASSLGTDPSGELFF
TRBV20-1	-	TRBJ1-1	-	12	TGCAGTGCTAGAGGGACTGGAGCTGAAGCTTTCTTT	CSARGTGAEAFF
TRBV29-1	many	TRBJ2-7	TRBD2	14	TGCAGCGTCGGGGAGGGTCCCTCAACCTACGAGCAGTACTTC	CSVGEGPSTYEQYF
TRBV3-1	few	TRBJ2-5	-	10	TGTGCCAGCGGACTCGAGACCCAGTACTTC	CASGLETQYF
TRBV11-1	-	TRBJ1-1	-	15	TGTGCCAGCAGCTCCCGAGCCGGGCAGGGCACTGAAGCTTTCTTT	CASSSRAGQGTEAFF
TRBV7-6	many	TRBJ2-5	-	13	TGTGCCAGCAGCTTGGCTCTGAGGGAGACCCAGTACTTC	CASSLALRETQYF
TRBV20-1	few	TRBJ2-7	-	14	TGCAGTGCTAGAAGCGCGGGTCATTCCTACGAGCAGTACTTC	CSARSAGHSYEQYF
TRBV3-1	-	TRBJ2-1	TRBD2	19	TGTGCCAGCAGCCACCAAGAGGAGCTTTCTAGCGGGAGTTACAATGAGCAGTTCTTC	CASSHQEELSSGSYNEQFF
TRBV29-1	-	TRBJ1-4	-	14	TGCAGCGTTGGAGTCGAGGGATGGCTAAAAAAACTGTTTTTT	CSVGVEGWLKKLFF
TRBV20-1	-	TRBJ2-7	-	14	TGCAGTGCTAGTAGGCAGGGTGTCACCTACGAGCAGTACTTC	CSASRQGVTYEQYF
TRBV5-5	-	TRBJ2-7	TRBD1	14	TGTGCCAGCAGCCTTTCCGGGACAGGGAACGAGCAGTACTTC	CASSLSGTGNEQYF
TRBV18	-	TRBJ2-7	-	14	TGTGCCAGCTCACCGCCCGGGGGCTTCAACGAGCAGTACTTC	CASSPPGGFNEQYF
TRBV4-3	-	TRBJ1-2	-	15	TGCGCCAGCAGCCCGGGGCGGGGGAGTAACTATGGCTACACCTTC	CASSPGRGSNYGYTF
TRBV20-1	-	TRBJ1-1	-	13	TGCAGTGCCCTCGATCGAACCCACACTGAAGCTTTCTTT	CSALDRTHTEAFF
TRBV5-1	few	TRBJ2-2	-	17	TGCGCCAGCAGCTTGGCGCGGGCTAGGGTTGAGACCGGGGAGCTGTTTTTT	CASSLARARVETGELFF
TRBV20-1	-	TRBJ2-1	-	14	TGCAGTGCTAGTACGGGACGAGATTACAATGAGCAGTTCTTC	CSASTGRDYNEQFF
TRBV6-2/TRBV6-3	few	TRBJ1-5	-	19	TGTGCCAGCAGTTGGGACCCCCGAGGAGGATTAGCCGACAATCAGCCCCAGCATTTT	CASSWDPRGGLADNQPQHF
TRBV7-4	-	TRBJ2-5	-	13	TGTGCCAGCAGTTCATCGGACAAAGAGACCCAGTACTTC	CASSSSDKETQYF
TRBV11-3	-	TRBJ2-1	-	16	TGTGCCAGCAGCTCGACGACCGGGACATACTACAATGTGCAGTTCTTC	CASSSTTGTYYNVQFF
TRBV29-1	few	TRBJ2-1	-	11	TGCAGCGTTGAAAGCAGCCATGAGCAGTTCTTC	CSVESSHEQFF
TRBV4-2	few	TRBJ2-7	-	13	TGTGCCAGCAGCCAACGACAGACCTACGAGCAGTACTTC	CASSQRQTYEQYF
TRBV20-1	-	TRBJ1-1	-	13	TGCAGTGCTAAGGGACGGACAAACACTGAAGCTTTCTTT	CSAKGRTNTEAFF
TRBV9	-	TRBJ2-7	TRBD2	15	TGTGCCAGCAGCCTCTCTAGCGGGGGGGCCCACGAGCAGTACTTC	CASSLSSGGAHEQYF
TRBV6-5	-	TRBJ2-1	-	16	TGTGCCAGCAGTTACAGTCCCCGGGGGGCGGTAGGTGAGCAGTTCTTC	CASSYSPRGAVGEQFF
TRBV7-9	few	TRBJ2-1	TRBD2	17	TGTGCCAGCAGCTTAGCCCTGGGACTAGTTAACGCCAATGAGCAGTTCTTC	CASSLALGLVNANEQFF
TRBV1	few	TRBJ1-1	-	20	TGCACCAGCAGCCACCCGCTGGCCATACTCGGGACAATCTATTTGACTGAAGCTTTCTTT	CTSSHPLAILGTIYLTEAFF
TRBV27	few	TRBJ1-1	-	14	TGTGCCAGCAGTTTGACGGGGGGCAGCACTGAAGCTTTCTTT	CASSLTGGSTEAFF
TRBV2	few	TRBJ2-1	-	15	TGTGCCAGCAGTGAAGCGCCATCCCCTGGTAATGAGCAGTTCTTC	CASSEAPSPGNEQFF
TRBV7-2	few	TRBJ1-4	-	17	TGTGCCAGCAGCTTGGGGCCCCTGTGGAGTTCTAATGAAAAACTGTTTTTT	CASSLGPLWSSNEKLFF
TRBV12-3/TRBV12-4	-	TRBJ2-3	-	12	TGTGCCAGCAGAGCCTTACCAGATACGCAGTATTTT	CASRALPDTQYF
TRBV4-1	few	TRBJ2-1	-	16	TGCGCCAGCAGCCAAGATTCCCGGGGCGCCTACAATGAGCAGTTCTTC	CASSQDSRGAYNEQFF
TRBV7-9	few	TRBJ2-3	-	18	TGTGCCAGCAGCTTAAAACAGAGCAGCGGACTACCCACAGATACGCAGTATTTT	CASSLKQSSGLPTDTQYF
TRBV7-9	once	TRBJ1-2	-	15	TGTGCCAGCAGCTTAACTCAGGACCAGAGCTATGGCTACACCTTC	CASSLTQDQSYGYTF
TRBV5-6	few	TRBJ2-7	TRBD1	14	TGTGCCAGCAGCCCCGGGACAGACCTATACGAGCAGTACTTC	CASSPGTDLYEQYF
TRBV19	-	TRBJ2-1	-	14	TGTGCCACCCAAGACTACACTACCGCTAATGAGCAGTTCTTC	CATQDYTTANEQFF
TRBV7-3	many	TRBJ2-1	TRBD2	13	TGTGCCAGCAGCCTAGGACTAGCGGATGAGCAGTTCTTC	CASSLGLADEQFF
TRBV4-1	-	TRBJ1-1	-	15	TGCGCCAGCAGCCAAGCCCCAGGAGGGGAGACTGAAGCTTTCTTT	CASSQAPGGETEAFF